This is a list of T cell receptor beta chains from one sample in a study of T cell responses to AZD1222 COVID-19 vaccine. Data came from immunoSEQ multiplex PCR; TCRdb stores just in-frame clones and leaves some out. The sample holds about 110,000 clones, 86% seen once. This specimen was peripheral blood, taken on day 0 of AZD1222 vaccination. The receptor set was obtained from an adult in good health. CDR3s include the opening cysteine and the closing phenylalanine or tryptophan. Fields, in order: J gene, clone size, D gene, V gene, CDR3 DNA, CDR3 protein. D genes are given only for firm matches. Clone size is not always given. Where it is, it says once, few, many or a class for expanded clones.

TRBJ2-3,.,.,TRBV6-2/TRBV6-3,TGTGCCAGCAGTTACGACACAGATACGCAGTATTTT,CASSYDTDTQYF
TRBJ1-4,.,TRBD1,TRBV5-1,TGCGCCAGCAGCACCCCGGGACAGGGGACTGAAAAACTGTTTTTT,CASSTPGQGTEKLFF
TRBJ1-1,.,.,TRBV6-5,TGTGCCAGCAGTCCCCTTCGCTCCGCTTTCTTT,CASSPLRSAFF
TRBJ1-3,.,.,TRBV5-4,TGTGCCAGCAGCTTGCCGCACGGGGCGGGAAACACCATATATTTT,CASSLPHGAGNTIYF
TRBJ2-7,.,.,TRBV27,TGTGCCACCGAGTTTGCCTACGAGCAGTACTTC,CATEFAYEQYF
TRBJ1-2,few,TRBD1,TRBV6-2/TRBV6-3,TGTGCCAGCAGCGGGGACAGGGGCCCATATGGCTACACCTTC,CASSGDRGPYGYTF
TRBJ2-5,.,.,TRBV11-2,TGTGCCAGCAGCTTAGCGGTAACGTACCAAGAGACCCAGTACTTC,CASSLAVTYQETQYF
TRBJ2-7,.,TRBD2,TRBV11-1,TGTGCCAGCAGCTTAGGGGAGGGACCTCACGAGCAGTACTTC,CASSLGEGPHEQYF
TRBJ2-5,.,TRBD1,TRBV5-4,TGTGCCAGCAGCTCGGACAGGGGGGAGACCCAGTACTTC,CASSSDRGETQYF
TRBJ2-2,.,.,TRBV28,TGTGCCAGCAGCCAGGGGGGGGGCACCGGGGAGCTGTTTTTT,CASSQGGGTGELFF
TRBJ2-1,.,.,TRBV6-6,TGTGCCAGCAGCGGACACAGCTCCTACAATGAGCAGTTCTTC,CASSGHSSYNEQFF
TRBJ2-5,.,.,TRBV7-2,TGTGCCAGCAGCTTGGGGGGCCTTCGGGAGACCCAGTACTTC,CASSLGGLRETQYF
TRBJ2-3,.,.,TRBV5-1,TGCGCCAGCAGCCCCTCTAGCACAGATACGCAGTATTTT,CASSPSSTDTQYF
TRBJ1-1,.,.,TRBV7-3,TGTGCCAGCAGCCACCTAGAAGGGGCGGACACTGAAGCTTTCTTT,CASSHLEGADTEAFF
TRBJ2-5,few,TRBD1,TRBV3-1/TRBV3-2,TGTGCCAGCAGCCAGTTGTTCGGACAGGGATCCCAAGAGACCCAGTACTTC,CASSQLFGQGSQETQYF
TRBJ1-2,.,.,TRBV19,TGTGCCAGTAGATGGGGAGAGGTCCCGCCGCTGGAAGGCTACACCTTC,CASRWGEVPPLEGYTF
TRBJ2-7,.,.,TRBV7-9,TGTGCCAGCAGCCGGCCGGCGGCCTACGAGCAGTACTTC,CASSRPAAYEQYF
TRBJ1-5,.,TRBD1,TRBV6-5,TGTGCCAGCAGTTCCAATACAGGGGGTCACAATCAGCCCCAGCATTTT,CASSSNTGGHNQPQHF
TRBJ2-7,.,.,TRBV12-3/TRBV12-4,TGTGCCAGCAGCCCCGCCACCTACGAGCAGTACTTC,CASSPATYEQYF
TRBJ1-1,.,.,TRBV7-2,TGTGCCAGCAGCCCCCATGGGGGGGCCAGCACTGAAGCTTTCTTT,CASSPHGGASTEAFF
TRBJ1-5,few,.,TRBV11-1,TGTGCCAGCAGCTTTAATAGCAATCAGCCCCAGCATTTT,CASSFNSNQPQHF
TRBJ1-1,.,.,TRBV7-2,TGTGCCAGCAGCTTATGGGGGGAAGCTTTCTTT,CASSLWGEAFF
TRBJ2-3,.,.,TRBV28,TGTGCCTCCTCCCCCCCTAGTGGGACAGATACGCAGTATTTT,CASSPPSGTDTQYF
TRBJ2-7,.,.,TRBV6-5,TGTGCCAGCAGGATTAACGTTGGGGAGCAGTACTTC,CASRINVGEQYF
TRBJ2-7,.,TRBD2,TRBV3-1/TRBV3-2,TGTGCCAGCAGCCAAGGAGGGCCCGGACTAGCGGGGGGTCTACGTCACGAGCAGTACTTC,CASSQGGPGLAGGLRHEQYF
TRBJ1-4,few,TRBD1,TRBV5-8,TGTGCCAGCAGCTTGGGGACTGCAGGGGGTGAAAAACTGTTTTTT,CASSLGTAGGEKLFF
TRBJ1-6,.,.,TRBV6-5,TGTGCCAGCAGTTCCCACCATTCACCCCTCCACTTT,CASSSHHSPLHF
TRBJ1-5,.,.,TRBV20-1,TGCAGTGCTAGTCGGGAGTTTAGCAATCAGCCCCAGCATTTT,CSASREFSNQPQHF
TRBJ1-3,.,.,TRBV2,TGTGCCAGCAGAGGGGTTACCCGTCCTGGAAACACCATATATTTT,CASRGVTRPGNTIYF
TRBJ2-5,.,.,TRBV27,TGTGCCAGCAGTTTGGGGGGTAAAAGGGGGCTGGAGACCCAGTACTTC,CASSLGGKRGLETQYF
TRBJ1-4,.,TRBD1,TRBV5-1,TGCGCCAGCAGCCCCACTCCTACAGGGGATGAAAAACTGTTTTTT,CASSPTPTGDEKLFF
TRBJ2-1,once,.,TRBV24-1,TGTGCCACCAGTGATGCCACCCCAGTACATGAGCAGTTCTTC,CATSDATPVHEQFF
TRBJ2-7,.,.,TRBV27,TGTGCCAGCAGTTTAGCCAGGGGGGGATCCGAGCAGTACTTC,CASSLARGGSEQYF
TRBJ2-2,few,.,TRBV18,TGTGCCAGCTCACCCGCCGTCACCGGGGAGCTGTTTTTT,CASSPAVTGELFF
TRBJ1-1,.,.,TRBV27,TGTGCCAGCAGACTTGCTTCGGGAGTCGGGTTTGGAGCTTTCTTT,CASRLASGVGFGAFF